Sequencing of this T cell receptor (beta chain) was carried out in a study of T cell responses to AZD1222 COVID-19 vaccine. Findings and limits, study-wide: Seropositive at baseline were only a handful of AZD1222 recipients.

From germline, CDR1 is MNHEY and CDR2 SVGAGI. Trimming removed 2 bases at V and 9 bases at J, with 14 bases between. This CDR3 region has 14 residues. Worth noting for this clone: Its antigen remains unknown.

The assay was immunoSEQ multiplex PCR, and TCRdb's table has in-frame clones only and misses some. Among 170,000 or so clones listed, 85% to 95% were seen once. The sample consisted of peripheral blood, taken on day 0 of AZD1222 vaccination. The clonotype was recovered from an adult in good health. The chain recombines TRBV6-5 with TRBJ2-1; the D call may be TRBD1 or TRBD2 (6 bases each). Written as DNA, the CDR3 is TGTGCCAGCAGTTACGGACGGGGGCGGGGTGAGCAGTTCTTC. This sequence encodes CASSYGRGRGEQFF.